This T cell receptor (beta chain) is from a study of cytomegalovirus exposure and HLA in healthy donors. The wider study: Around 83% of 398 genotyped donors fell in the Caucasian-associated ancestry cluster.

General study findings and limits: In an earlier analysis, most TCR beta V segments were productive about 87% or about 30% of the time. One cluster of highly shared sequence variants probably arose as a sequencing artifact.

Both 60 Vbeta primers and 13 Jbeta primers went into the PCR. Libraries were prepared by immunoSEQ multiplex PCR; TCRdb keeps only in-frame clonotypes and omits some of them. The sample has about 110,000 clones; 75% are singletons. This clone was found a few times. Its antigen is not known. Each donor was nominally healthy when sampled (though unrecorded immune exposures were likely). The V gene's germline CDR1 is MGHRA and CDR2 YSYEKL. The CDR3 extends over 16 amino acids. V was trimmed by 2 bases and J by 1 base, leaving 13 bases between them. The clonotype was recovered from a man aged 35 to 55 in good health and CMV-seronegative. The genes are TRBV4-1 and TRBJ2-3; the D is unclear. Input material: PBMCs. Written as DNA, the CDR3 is TGCGCCAGCAGCCAAAATTCCCTGGCTGGCACAGATACGCAGTATTTT. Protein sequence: CASSQNSLAGTDTQYF.